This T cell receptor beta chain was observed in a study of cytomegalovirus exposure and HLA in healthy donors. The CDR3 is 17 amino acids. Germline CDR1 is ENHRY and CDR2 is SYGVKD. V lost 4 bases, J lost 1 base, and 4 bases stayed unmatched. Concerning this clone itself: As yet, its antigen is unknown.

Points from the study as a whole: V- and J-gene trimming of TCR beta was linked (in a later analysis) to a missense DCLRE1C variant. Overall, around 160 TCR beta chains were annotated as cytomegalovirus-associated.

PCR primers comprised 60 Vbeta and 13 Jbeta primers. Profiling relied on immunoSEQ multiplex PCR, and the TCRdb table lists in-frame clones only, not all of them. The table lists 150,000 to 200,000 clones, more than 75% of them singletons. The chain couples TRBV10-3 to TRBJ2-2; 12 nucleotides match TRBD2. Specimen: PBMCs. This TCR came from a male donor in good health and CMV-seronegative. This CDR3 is CAISGTSGELNTGELFF. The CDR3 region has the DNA TGTGCCATCAGTGGGACTAGCGGGGAACTGAACACCGGGGAGCTGTTTTTT.